This T cell receptor (beta chain) was obtained from a study of cytomegalovirus exposure and HLA in healthy donors. Study results and limitations: Usually a TCR sequence was rare, but some public TCRs were found in many donors. The study designated 150 or so TCR beta chains cytomegalovirus-associated.

This clone appeared once. Antigen unknown. Germline CDR1 reads SNHLY; CDR2 reads FYNNEI. The CDR3 is 15 amino acids. Trimming pared 1 base from V and 1 base from J, leaving 7 bases between. This PCR relied on a set of 60 Vbeta primers and 13 Jbeta primers. Only in-frame clones appear in the TCRdb table, and some are missing; sequencing was by immunoSEQ multiplex PCR. The data show around 110,000 clones, with under 85% seen just once and 4% to 5% held by the top ten. The sequence derives from a male donor in good health and CMV-seronegative. The sequencing input was PBMCs. The chain employs TRBV2 and TRBJ2-2; no firm D call. CDR3 amino acids: CASSEGPLNTGELFF. As DNA, the CDR3 is TGTGCCAGCAGTGAAGGGCCTCTGAACACCGGGGAGCTGTTTTTT.